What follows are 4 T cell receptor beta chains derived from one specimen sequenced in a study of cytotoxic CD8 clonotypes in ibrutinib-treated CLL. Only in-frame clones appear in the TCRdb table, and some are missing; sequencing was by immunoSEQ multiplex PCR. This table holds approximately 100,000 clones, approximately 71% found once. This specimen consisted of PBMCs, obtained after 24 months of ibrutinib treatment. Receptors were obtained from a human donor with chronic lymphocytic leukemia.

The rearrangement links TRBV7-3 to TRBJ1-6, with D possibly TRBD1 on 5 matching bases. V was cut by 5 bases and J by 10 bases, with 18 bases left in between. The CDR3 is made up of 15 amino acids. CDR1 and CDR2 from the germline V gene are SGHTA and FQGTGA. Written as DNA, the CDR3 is TGTGCCAGCAGCCCCCGGGGGGGATCGGGCTCACCCCTCCACTTT. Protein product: CASSPRGGSGSPLHF.

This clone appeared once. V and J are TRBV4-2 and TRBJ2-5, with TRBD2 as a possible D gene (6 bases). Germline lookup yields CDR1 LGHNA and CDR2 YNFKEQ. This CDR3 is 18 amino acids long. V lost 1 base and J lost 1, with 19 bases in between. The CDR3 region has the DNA TGTGCCAGCAGCCAAGCGTCCGGAACTGGAGGGCCCCAAGAGACCCAGTACTTC. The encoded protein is CASSQASGTGGPQETQYF.

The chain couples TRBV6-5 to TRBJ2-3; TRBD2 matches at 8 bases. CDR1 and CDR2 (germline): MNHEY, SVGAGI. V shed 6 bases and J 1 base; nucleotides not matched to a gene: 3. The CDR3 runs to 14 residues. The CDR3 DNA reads TGTGCCAGCAGCGGGGGGGTCCGCACAGATACGCAGTATTTT. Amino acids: CASSGGVRTDTQYF.

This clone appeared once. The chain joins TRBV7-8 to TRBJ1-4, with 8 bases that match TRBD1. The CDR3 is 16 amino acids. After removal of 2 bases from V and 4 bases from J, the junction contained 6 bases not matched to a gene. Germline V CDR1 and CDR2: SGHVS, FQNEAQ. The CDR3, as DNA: TGTGCCAGCAGCTTACGTTCCGGACAGGGTAATGAAAAACTGTTTTTT. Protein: CASSLRSGQGNEKLFF.